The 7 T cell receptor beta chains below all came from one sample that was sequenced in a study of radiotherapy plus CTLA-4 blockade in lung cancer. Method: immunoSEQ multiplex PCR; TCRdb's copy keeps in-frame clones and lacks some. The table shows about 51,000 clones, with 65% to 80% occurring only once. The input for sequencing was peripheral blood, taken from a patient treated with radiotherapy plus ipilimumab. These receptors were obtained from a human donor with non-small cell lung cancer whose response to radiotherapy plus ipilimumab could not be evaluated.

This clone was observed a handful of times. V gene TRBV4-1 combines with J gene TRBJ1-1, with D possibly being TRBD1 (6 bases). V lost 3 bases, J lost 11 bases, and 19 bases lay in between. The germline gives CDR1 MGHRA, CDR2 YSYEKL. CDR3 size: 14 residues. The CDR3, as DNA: TGCGCCAGCAGCCAGAGAAACAGGGAACTAAAGGCTTTCTTT. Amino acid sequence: CASSQRNRELKAFF.

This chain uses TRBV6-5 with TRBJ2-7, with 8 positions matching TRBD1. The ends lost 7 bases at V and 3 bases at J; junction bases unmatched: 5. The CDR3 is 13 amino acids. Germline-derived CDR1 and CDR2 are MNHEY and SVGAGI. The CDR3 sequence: CASTSGTGYEQYF. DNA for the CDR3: TGTGCCAGCACTTCCGGGACAGGCTACGAGCAGTACTTC.

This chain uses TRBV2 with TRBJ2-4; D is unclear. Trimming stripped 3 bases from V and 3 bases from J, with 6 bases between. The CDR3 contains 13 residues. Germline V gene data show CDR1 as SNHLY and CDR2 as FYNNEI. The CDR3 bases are TGTGCCAGCAGTGACAGAGGCAAAAACATTCAGTACTTC. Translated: CASSDRGKNIQYF.

For the CDR3, the DNA is TGTGCCAGCAGTGAACAGGGGGGTTATCGGCCCCAGCATTTT. Protein: CASSEQGGYRPQHF. V and J are TRBV2 and TRBJ1-5, with 7 positions matching TRBD1. The germline V gene has CDR1 SNHLY and CDR2 FYNNEI. This CDR3 region has 14 residues. With 2 bases clipped from V and 9 bases from J, the junction kept 7 bases outside the gene matches.

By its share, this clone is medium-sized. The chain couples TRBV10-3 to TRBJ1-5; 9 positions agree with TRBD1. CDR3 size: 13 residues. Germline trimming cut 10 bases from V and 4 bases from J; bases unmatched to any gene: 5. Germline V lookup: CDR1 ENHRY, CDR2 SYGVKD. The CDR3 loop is CASTGGGNQPQHF. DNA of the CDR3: TGTGCCAGCACAGGGGGCGGGAATCAGCCCCAGCATTTT.

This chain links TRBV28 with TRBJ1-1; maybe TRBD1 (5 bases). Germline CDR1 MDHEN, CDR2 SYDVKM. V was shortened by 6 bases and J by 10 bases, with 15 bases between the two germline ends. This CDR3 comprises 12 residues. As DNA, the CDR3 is TGTGCCAGCAGGAGCGCGGGGGATGCAGCTTTCTTT. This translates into CASRSAGDAAFF.

DNA for the CDR3: TGTGCCAGCAGTTTAGGCAGGGGTAGCAATCAGCCCCAGCATTTT. Protein: CASSLGRGSNQPQHF. This chain joins TRBV28 and TRBJ1-5; TRBD1 is a possible D gene (6 bases). Trimming took 2 bases from V and 0 from J, leaving 8 bases between them. Germline V gene lookup returns CDR1 MDHEN and CDR2 SYDVKM. This CDR3 contains 15 residues.